Sequencing of this T cell receptor (beta chain) was carried out in a study of blood T cells in healthy people across ages. Across the study: Template switching captured about one barcoded beta molecule per two T cells.

Isolating PBMCs gave at least 6 million of these cells per sample. Sample-barcoded 5' priming and a J-beta primer mix drove a second PCR of about 6 to 11 cycles. Carrying 12 random nucleotides, a template-switch adaptor labeled each individual cDNA molecule. TCRdb reprocessed the 5' RACE reads via MiXCR and lists one record per CDR3 protein. The sample carries roughly 900,000 distinct CDR3 sequences, 25% to 35% recorded once. Points on this clonotype: The antigen is unknown.

General study results and limits: Older individuals had lower TCR beta diversity per million T cells (the decline was roughly linear).

There are 15 residues in the CDR3. Per the germline V gene, CDR1 is SGHTA and CDR2 is FQGNSA. Trimming cost V 6 bases and J 10 bases; bases outside gene matches: 11. The clonotype was recovered from an elderly woman in good health. The chain has TRBV7-2 and TRBJ2-1; 11 bases are a match to TRBD2. Sequencing input: blood. The CDR3 loop reads CASSQGLAVSYEQFF. CDR3 bases: TGTGCCAGCAGTCAGGGACTAGCGGTCTCCTACGAGCAGTTCTTC.